One and the same sample provided the 9 T cell receptor beta chains below, sequenced in a study of blood T cell repertoires in COVID-19. The data were produced by immunoSEQ multiplex PCR, yet TCRdb's version contains in-frame clones alone and is incomplete. The sample consists of hundreds of thousands of clones, 70% to 90% of them appearing once. Sequenced material: peripheral blood. The receptor source for this set is a man in his fifties or sixties with active or convalescent COVID-19.

The chain links TRBV10-3 to TRBJ2-2; 13 nucleotides line up with TRBD2. Germline lookup yields CDR1 ENHRY and CDR2 SYGVKD. This CDR3 contains 17 residues. J was trimmed by 6 bases and V by 0 bases; bases with no gene match: 4. CDR3 in DNA: TGTGCCATCAGTGAGTCTACTAGCGGGAGGGATCCCGGGGAGCTGTTTTTT. Residues: CAISESTSGRDPGELFF.

The gene calls are TRBV7-2 and TRBJ2-5, with 9 bases lining up with TRBD2. CDR3 length: 16 amino acids. V was clipped by 1 base and J by 4 bases; unmatched bases: 7. CDR1 SGHTA and CDR2 FQGNSA come from the germline V gene. The CDR3 DNA is TGTGCCAGCAGCTTAGGTTGGAGCGGGAGGCGAGAGACCCAGTACTTC. Protein product: CASSLGWSGRRETQYF.

The V gene is TRBV19, the J gene TRBJ1-1; 7 nucleotides match TRBD1. After removal of 9 bases from V and 1 base from J, the junction contained 17 bases not matched to a gene. The CDR3 is 17 residues long. Per the germline V gene, CDR1 is LNHDA and CDR2 is SQIVND (reference sequence). CDR3: CASRVAPQGLKNTEAFF. The CDR3 DNA reads as TGTGCCAGCCGTGTAGCGCCACAGGGGCTAAAGAACACTGAAGCTTTCTTT.

The V call is TRBV28, the J call TRBJ2-7; D is ambiguous. V was shortened by 1 base and J by 4 bases, with 8 bases between the two germline ends. This CDR3 has 13 residues. Germline-derived CDR1 and CDR2 are MDHEN and SYDVKM. CDR3 region: CASSLSGNYEQYF. The CDR3 nucleotides read TGTGCCAGCAGTTTATCCGGTAATTACGAGCAGTACTTC.

The chain combines TRBV29-1 with TRBJ2-5, with TRBD1 matching over 9 bases. J gave up 5 bases and V 7 bases, and 8 bases lay outside the gene matches. CDR1 and CDR2 from the germline V gene are SQVTM and ANQGSEA. The CDR3 has 13 amino acids. The CDR3 is CSATGGYGETQYF. Here the CDR3 DNA reads TGCAGCGCTACAGGGGGCTATGGGGAGACCCAGTACTTC.

This clone was seen just once. V usage is TRBV3-1 (or the pseudogene TRBV3-2) and J usage is TRBJ2-7; 8 bases match TRBD2. The CDR3 runs 15 residues. The germline gives CDR1 LGHDT, CDR2 YNNKEL (reference sequence). Trimming at V came to 5 bases and at J to 3 bases, leaving 9 bases not matched to a gene. For the CDR3, the DNA is TGTGCCAGCAGCTTGACTAGCGCAGCCCTCTACGAGCAGTACTTC. It encodes CASSLTSAALYEQYF.

The chain recombines TRBV10-3 with TRBJ2-1, with 10 bases aligning to TRBD2. The CDR3 runs 16 residues. V lost 0 bases to trimming and J lost 8 bases; unmatched junction nucleotides: 7. Germline CDR1 and CDR2: ENHRY and SYGVKD. CDR3 nucleotides: TGTGCCATCAGTGAGTCACTGTCTAGCGGGAGACATGAGCAGTTCTTC. Amino acid sequence: CAISESLSSGRHEQFF.

This CDR3 is CAWSLAGLWDSGANVLTF. The DNA of the CDR3 is TGTGCCTGGAGCCTGGCTGGACTGTGGGACTCTGGGGCCAACGTCCTGACTTTC. The rearrangement joins TRBV30 to TRBJ2-6; tentatively, D is TRBD2 (5 bases). This CDR3 comprises 18 residues. Trimming removed 3 bases at V and 0 bases at J, with 18 bases between. The germline CDR1 and CDR2 sequences are GTSNPN and SVGIG (reference sequence). Together with reference TRBV30 and TRBJ2-6, the CDR3 gives the full variable domain: SQTIHQWPATLVQPVGSPLSLECTVEGTSNPNLYWYRQAAGRGLQLLFYSVGIGQISSEVPQNLSASRPQDRQFILSSKKLLLSDSGFYLCAWSLAGLWDSGANVLTFGAGSRLTVL.

The chain carries TRBV6-5 and TRBJ1-4, with TRBD1 identical over 12 bases. J lost 8 bases, V lost 6 bases, and 4 bases had no gene match. The CDR3 extends over 14 amino acids. Looked up from germline, CDR1 is MNHEY and CDR2 is SVGAGI. CDR3 in amino acids: CASRRGTGGEKLFF. DNA of the CDR3: TGTGCCAGCAGGAGAGGGACAGGGGGCGAAAAACTGTTTTTT.